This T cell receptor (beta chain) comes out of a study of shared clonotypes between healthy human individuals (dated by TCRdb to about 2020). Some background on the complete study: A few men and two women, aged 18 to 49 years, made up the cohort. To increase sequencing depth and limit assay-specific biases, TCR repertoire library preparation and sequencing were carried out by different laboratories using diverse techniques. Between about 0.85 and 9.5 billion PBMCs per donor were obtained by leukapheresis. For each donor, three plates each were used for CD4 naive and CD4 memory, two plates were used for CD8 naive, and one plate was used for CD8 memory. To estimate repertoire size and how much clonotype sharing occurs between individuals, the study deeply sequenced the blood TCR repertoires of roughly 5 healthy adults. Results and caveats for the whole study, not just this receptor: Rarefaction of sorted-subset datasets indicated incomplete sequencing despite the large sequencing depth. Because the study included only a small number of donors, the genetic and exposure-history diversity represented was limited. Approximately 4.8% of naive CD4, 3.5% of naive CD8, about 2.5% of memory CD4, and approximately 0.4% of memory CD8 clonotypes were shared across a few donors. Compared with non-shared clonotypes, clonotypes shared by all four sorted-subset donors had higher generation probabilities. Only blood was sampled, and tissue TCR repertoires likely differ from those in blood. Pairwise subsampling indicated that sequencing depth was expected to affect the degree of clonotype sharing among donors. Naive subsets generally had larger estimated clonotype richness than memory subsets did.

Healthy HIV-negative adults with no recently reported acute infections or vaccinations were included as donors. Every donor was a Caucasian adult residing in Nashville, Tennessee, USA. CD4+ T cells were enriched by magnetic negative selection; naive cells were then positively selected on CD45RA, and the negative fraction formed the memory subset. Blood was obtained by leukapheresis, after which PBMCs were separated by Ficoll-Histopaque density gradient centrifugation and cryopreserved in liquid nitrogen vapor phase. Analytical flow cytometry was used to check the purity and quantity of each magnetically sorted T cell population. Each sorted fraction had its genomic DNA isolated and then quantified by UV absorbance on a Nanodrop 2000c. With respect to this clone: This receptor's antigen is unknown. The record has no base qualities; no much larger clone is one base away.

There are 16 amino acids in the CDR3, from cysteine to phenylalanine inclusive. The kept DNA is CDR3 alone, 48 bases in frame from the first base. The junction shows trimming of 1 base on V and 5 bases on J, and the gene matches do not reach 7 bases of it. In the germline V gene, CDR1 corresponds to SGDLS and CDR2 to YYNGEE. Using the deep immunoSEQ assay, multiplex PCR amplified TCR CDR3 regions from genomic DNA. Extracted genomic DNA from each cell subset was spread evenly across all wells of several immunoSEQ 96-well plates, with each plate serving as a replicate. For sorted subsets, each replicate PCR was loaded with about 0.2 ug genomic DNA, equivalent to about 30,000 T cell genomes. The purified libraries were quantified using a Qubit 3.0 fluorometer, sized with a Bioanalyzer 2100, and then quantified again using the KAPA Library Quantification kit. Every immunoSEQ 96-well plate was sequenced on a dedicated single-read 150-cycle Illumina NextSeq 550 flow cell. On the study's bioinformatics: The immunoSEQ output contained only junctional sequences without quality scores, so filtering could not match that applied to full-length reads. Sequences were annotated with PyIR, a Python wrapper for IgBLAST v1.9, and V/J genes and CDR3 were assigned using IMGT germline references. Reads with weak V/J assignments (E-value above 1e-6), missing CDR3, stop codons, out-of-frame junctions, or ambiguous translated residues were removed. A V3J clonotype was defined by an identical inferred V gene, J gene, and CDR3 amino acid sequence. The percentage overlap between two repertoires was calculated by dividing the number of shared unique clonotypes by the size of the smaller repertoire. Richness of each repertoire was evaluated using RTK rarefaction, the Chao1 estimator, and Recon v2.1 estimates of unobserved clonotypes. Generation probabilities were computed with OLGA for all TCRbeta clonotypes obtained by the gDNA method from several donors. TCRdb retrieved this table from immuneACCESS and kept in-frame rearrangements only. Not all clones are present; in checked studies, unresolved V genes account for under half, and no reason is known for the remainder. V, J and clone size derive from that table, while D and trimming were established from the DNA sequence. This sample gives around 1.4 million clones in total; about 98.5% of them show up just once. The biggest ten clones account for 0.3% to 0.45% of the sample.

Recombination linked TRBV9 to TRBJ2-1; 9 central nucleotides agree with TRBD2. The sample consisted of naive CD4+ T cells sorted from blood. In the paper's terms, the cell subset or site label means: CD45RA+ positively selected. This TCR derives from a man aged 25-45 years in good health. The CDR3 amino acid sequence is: CASSVPPSGKDNEQFF. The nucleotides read TGTGCCAGCAGCGTACCTCCTAGCGGGAAAGACAATGAGCAGTTCTTC.